This T cell receptor beta chain derives from a study of T-cell reconstitution after alpha-beta-depleted transplantation in children (TCRdb year 2016). Notes on the research overall: Using TCR repertoire profiling, the study quantitatively followed how T-cell immune reconstitution unfolded in children after TCRalphabeta/CD19-depleted allogeneic hematopoietic cell transplantation.

Library preparation employed PCR. The listed sequencing device is Illumina HiSeq 2500. TCR libraries were prepared with molecular barcoding, using unique molecular identifiers to normalize TCRbeta repertoire quantification. The public sequencing data were trimmed at Q25 with fastp and processed into clonotypes with MiXCR by TCRdb, which kept only in-frame beta chains. Entries that share a CDR3 protein sequence are merged under the most common genes and DNA. Within this sample are about 98,000 distinct CDR3 sequences, with around 7% of them counted one time only. The leading ten clones occupy approximately 16% of the sample. The sample's treatment or condition, from its label and the paper: allogeneic hematopoietic cell transplantation with graft depleted of TCRalphabeta T cells and CD19 B cells. Transplant recipients were children who received TCRalphabeta/CD19-depleted allogeneic hematopoietic cell grafts.

There are many counts of this clonotype. This receptor's antigen is unknown. No quality values exist for individual bases; no much larger clone is one base distant. V is cut by 0 bases and J by 8 bases, and the space between the germline ends is 11 bases. Including cysteine and phenylalanine, the CDR3 has 13 amino acids. The only DNA kept is the CDR3, 39 bases in frame from the first base. The germline V gene gives CDR1 as SGHRS and CDR2 as YFSETQ. Overall study outcomes, separate from this receptor: The frequencies of hyperexpanded clones fell over the following months, and after one year, T-cell counts and TCRbeta diversity were mostly attributed to newly produced T cells. The high TCRbeta diversity at day 60 in some patients was ascribed to recipient T cells and intrathymic progenitors that had survived conditioning. The apparently early recovery of alphabetaT-cell counts about two months after transplant reportedly depended on only several hundred rapidly expanded clones that came from non-depleted graft cells.

The receptor chain draws on TRBV5-1 and TRBJ1-1, with TRBD1 perhaps the D gene, on 5 matching bases. The TCR comes from a boy between 2 and 10 years old with acute lymphoblastic leukemia, due to receive a stem cell transplant. This specimen consisted of PBMCs, obtained before TCRalphabeta/CD19-depleted stem cell transplant. The CDR3 here reads CASSLDSGPEAFF. The DNA sequence reads TGCGCCAGCAGCTTGGATTCAGGGCCAGAAGCTTTCTTT.